Below, 29 T cell receptor beta chains from the same sample are listed, as sequenced in a study of identical twins. TCRdb fed the 5' RACE reads into MiXCR, producing one record per CDR3 protein. The sample shows about 1.7 million distinct CDR3 sequences, roughly a third of them seen only once. The material sequenced was cord blood. These receptors were taken from a newborn girl in good health.

This clonotype was picked up a small number of times. The gene calls are TRBV28 and TRBJ1-2, with 7 nucleotides matching TRBD1. Germline CDR1 reads MDHEN; CDR2 reads SYDVKM. This CDR3 is built from 17 residues. With V trimmed by 2 bases and J by 4 bases, 13 bases remained unmatched. The DNA of the CDR3 is TGTGCCAGCAGTTTAACGGCAGGGGGTTGGGAAGGCTATGGCTACACCTTC. Protein product: CASSLTAGGWEGYGYTF.

This sequence joins TRBV12-3 or TRBV12-4 and TRBJ2-1, with 11 positions matching TRBD2. The CDR3 spans 15 residues. The V and J ends lost 10 bases and 7 bases, in that order; junction bases with no gene match: 12. Here the CDR3 DNA reads TGTGCCACGAGGGGTAGCGGGAGGGTTGGTAATGAGCAGTTCTTC. This gives the protein CATRGSGRVGNEQFF.

There are a few counts of this clonotype. The chain is built from TRBV3-1 and TRBJ1-2; D gene unclear. V lost 3 bases to trimming and J lost 6 bases, with 8 bases between them. Germline loops: CDR1 LGHDT, CDR2 YNNKEL (reference sequence). There are 12 residues in the CDR3. This chain's CDR3 is CASSQSSDGYTF. The CDR3 DNA is TGTGCCAGCAGCCAGTCTTCGGATGGCTACACCTTC.

V and J are TRBV6-5 and TRBJ2-4, with 8 bases aligning to TRBD2. The better agreement between TRBJ2-7 and the DNA end casts doubt on the J call. The CDR3 is 15 residues long. The germline V gene has CDR1 MNHEY and CDR2 SVGAGI. The CDR3 DNA reads TGTGCCAGCAGTTACACGGGTAGCGGGAACTACGAGCAGTACTTC. It codes for CASSYTGSGNYEQYF.

This clonotype was counted between two and nine times. The CDR3 spells CASSLVQDSYEQYF. The CDR3 DNA follows: TGTGCCAGCAGTTTAGTGCAGGACTCCTACGAGCAGTACTTC. The chain couples TRBV27 to TRBJ2-7; D unclear. This CDR3 has 14 residues. Germline V gene data show CDR1 as MNHEY and CDR2 as SMNVEV (reference sequence). With 2 bases removed from V and 0 bases from J, the gap between germline ends came to 8 bases.

This chain connects TRBV11-2 to TRBJ2-7; a possible D gene is TRBD2 (6 bases). The germline CDR1 and CDR2 sequences are SGHAT and FQNNGV. V lost 9 bases and J lost 0, with 12 bases in between. The CDR3 spans 13 residues. The CDR3 here is CASTRGSSYEQYF. Here the CDR3 DNA reads TGTGCCAGTACCCGGGGGAGCTCCTACGAGCAGTACTTC.

The rearrangement uses TRBV11-2 and TRBJ2-1; D call uncertain. Judging by the DNA end, TRBJ2-7 fits better; the J call may be wrong. Germline CDR1 and CDR2: SGHAT and FQNNGV. CDR3 length: 14 amino acids. Written as DNA, the CDR3 is TGTGCCAGCAGCTTAGGAAGCAGAATCAATGAGCAGTACTTC. Its translation is CASSLGSRINEQYF.

This clonotype was picked up a small number of times. This chain uses TRBV3-1 with TRBJ2-7; no reliable D call. CDR3 length equals 13 residues. V was trimmed by 1 base and J by 3 bases, leaving 7 bases between them. Germline V CDR1 and CDR2: LGHDT, YNNKEL (reference sequence). CDR3 coding DNA: TGTGCCAGCAGCCAAGTGAACGGCTACGAGCAGTACTTC. It encodes CASSQVNGYEQYF.

The genes are TRBV27 and TRBJ1-2; perhaps TRBD1 as D (6 bases). The CDR3 covers 15 residues. With 3 bases removed from V and 4 bases from J, the gap between germline ends came to 15 bases. In germline, CDR1 is MNHEY, CDR2 SMNVEV (reference sequence). The CDR3 sequence is CASSLSYRVGYGYTF. In DNA form, the CDR3 reads TGTGCCAGCAGTTTGTCTTACAGGGTAGGCTATGGCTACACCTTC.

This chain links TRBV12-3 or TRBV12-4 with TRBJ2-1; 9 nucleotides match TRBD2. Trimming took 1 base from V and 3 from J; bases not matched to a gene: 4. CDR3 length: 16 amino acids. Here the CDR3 DNA reads TGTGCCAGCAGTTTAGGGACTAGCGTGCTCTACAATGAGCAGTTCTTC. It codes for CASSLGTSVLYNEQFF.

This clonotype has only a few counts. This sequence joins TRBV3-1 and TRBJ2-1; D is unresolved. Trimming took 4 bases from V and 8 from J, leaving 15 bases between them. CDR1 is LGHDT, CDR2 YNNKEL, per germline (reference sequence). This CDR3 has 14 amino acids. The CDR3 here is CASSPRPKRDEQFF. The DNA of the CDR3 is TGTGCCAGCAGCCCCAGACCTAAAAGGGATGAGCAGTTCTTC.

This clonotype was observed a handful of times. The V gene is TRBV5-1, the J gene TRBJ2-5; 12 bases align to TRBD1. Trimming at V came to 2 bases and at J to 7 bases, leaving 9 bases not matched to a gene. This CDR3 is 16 amino acids long. Germline values: CDR1 SGHRS, CDR2 YFSETQ. The DNA for the CDR3 is TGCGCCAGCAGCTTTGTTGGGACAGGGGGCATGGCGACCCAGTACTTC. Translating it yields CASSFVGTGGMATQYF.

There are a few counts of this clonotype. This sequence joins TRBV4-1 and TRBJ1-2, with 7 bases lining up with TRBD1. This CDR3 has 17 amino acids. Germline-derived CDR1 and CDR2 are MGHRA and YSYEKL. The ends lost 4 bases at V and 7 bases at J; junction bases unmatched: 18. Written as DNA, the CDR3 is TGCGCCAGCAGCCCTCTCCATGGTCTACAGGGGTTGGGTGGCTACACCTTC. This codes for CASSPLHGLQGLGGYTF.

The chain recombines TRBV20-1 with TRBJ2-1; TRBD2 agrees at 16 bases. CDR1 and CDR2 from the germline V gene are DFQATT and SNEGSKA (reference sequence). The V gene end was trimmed by 3 bases and the J gene end by 0 bases; junction bases not matched to a gene: 8. This CDR3 is built from 19 residues. This CDR3 is CSARGLAGGPFGSYNEQFF. CDR3 DNA sequence: TGCAGTGCTAGGGGACTAGCGGGGGGGCCTTTCGGCTCCTACAATGAGCAGTTCTTC.

This sequence joins TRBV2 and TRBJ2-3; no reliable D call. This CDR3 spans 10 amino acids. Germline V lookup: CDR1 SNHLY, CDR2 FYNNEI. The CDR3 loop reads CANSQDTQYF. For the CDR3, the DNA is TGTGCTAATAGCCAAGATACGCAGTATTTT.

The V call is TRBV6-5, the J call TRBJ2-4; 8 bases agree with TRBD1. The junction had 14 bases not matched to a gene; V was cut back by 3 bases and J by 13 bases. Germline V gene sequence: CDR1 MNHEY, CDR2 SVGAGI. The CDR3 is 15 amino acids. As DNA, the CDR3 is TGTGCCAGCAGTTATTCCCCCAGGGGGCGGTGGGAGCAGTACTTC. It encodes CASSYSPRGRWEQYF.

This clonotype was detected only a few times. The CDR3 nucleotides are TGTGCCATCAGTGAAGGACAGGCCGGTTACGAGCAGTACTTC. Encoded protein: CAISEGQAGYEQYF. The chain recombines TRBV10-3 with TRBJ2-7; 7 positions agree with TRBD1. This CDR3 region has 14 residues. Germline V lookup: CDR1 ENHRY, CDR2 SYGVKD. With V trimmed by 3 bases and J by 4 bases, 6 bases remained unmatched.

This clonotype appeared a few times. The rearrangement joins TRBV7-2 to TRBJ1-5, with D perhaps matching TRBD1 (6 bases). Germline CDR1 SGHTA, CDR2 FQGNSA. The CDR3 covers 15 residues. Trimming stripped 5 bases from V and 2 bases from J, with 13 bases between. The CDR3 is CASSKQGSGNQPQHF. The CDR3 region has the DNA TGTGCCAGCAGCAAACAGGGCAGCGGCAATCAGCCCCAGCATTTT.

The rearrangement uses TRBV4-1 and TRBJ2-3; 8 nucleotides align to TRBD1. Germline CDR1 and CDR2: MGHRA and YSYEKL. The V segment lost 4 bases and the J segment 1 base; nucleotides outside the gene matches: 10. There are 17 residues in the CDR3. CDR3 sequence: CASSPIRGQRGTDTQYF. The CDR3 DNA reads as TGCGCCAGCAGCCCGATCAGGGGGCAGAGAGGCACAGATACGCAGTATTTT.

The chain employs TRBV30 and TRBJ2-5; D unclear. The ends were cut back, 1 base at V and 3 bases at J, with 9 bases in the middle. CDR3 length: 13 amino acids. Germline-derived CDR1 and CDR2 are GTSNPN and SVGIG (reference sequence). CDR3 sequence (DNA): TGTGCCTGGAGTGCTCGAATTAAAGAGACCCAGTACTTC. Protein: CAWSARIKETQYF.

The sample holds a few counts of this clonotype. V and J are TRBV12-3 or TRBV12-4 and TRBJ2-5; D is undetermined. V was pared by 2 bases and J by 2 bases, with 6 bases between. This CDR3 spans 13 amino acids. The CDR3 DNA reads as TGTGCCAGCAGTTTAAGTCAGCAAGAGACCCAGTACTTC. Its protein product is CASSLSQQETQYF.

This clonotype was recorded a few times. This sequence joins TRBV5-1 and TRBJ2-1; TRBD2 matches 8 bases. The CDR3 is 17 residues long. Looked up from germline, CDR1 is SGHRS and CDR2 is YFSETQ. Germline trimming cut 0 bases from V and 5 bases from J; bases unmatched to any gene: 10. DNA for the CDR3: TGCGCCAGCAGCTTGGCGGGAGGGCCACTTCACCACAATGAGCAGTTCTTC. It codes for CASSLAGGPLHHNEQFF.

A word on this clonotype: Its ends do not fully match the called genes, so a read error is possible. The chain combines TRBV28 with TRBJ1-5; no definite D call. Germline assignment: CDR1 MDHEN and CDR2 SYDVKM. The CDR3 sequence is 15 residues long. CDR3 loop: CANSLSGVGNQPQHF. The DNA for the CDR3 is TGTGCCAACAGTCTATCCGGGGTGGGCAATCAGCCCCAGCATTTT.

J is TRBJ1-2 and V is TRBV7-2, with D possibly matching TRBD1 (5 bases). The germline V gene encodes CDR1 SGHTA and CDR2 FQGNSA. V lost 5 bases, J lost 8 bases, and 9 bases lay in between. The CDR3 runs to 11 residues. CDR3 coding DNA: TGTGCCAGCAGCAAATCAGGGGGCTACACCTTC. Protein product: CASSKSGGYTF.

This clonotype was recorded a few times. The rearrangement links TRBV3-1 to TRBJ2-2; tentatively, D is TRBD1 (5 bases). In germline, CDR1 is LGHDT, CDR2 YNNKEL (reference sequence). V shed 5 bases and J shed 7 bases, with 17 bases lying between them. The CDR3 sequence is 15 residues long. CDR3 region: CASSVGGREGGELFF. As DNA, the CDR3 is TGTGCCAGCAGCGTGGGTGGCAGGGAAGGCGGGGAGCTGTTTTTT.

V is TRBV27 and J is TRBJ2-1, with 8 bases aligning to TRBD2. V trimming: 4 bases; J trimming: 2 bases; junction bases outside the gene matches: 4. CDR1 and CDR2 (germline): MNHEY, SMNVEV (reference sequence). The CDR3 is made up of 15 amino acids. The CDR3 spells CASSSGLGAYNEQFF. CDR3 nucleotides: TGTGCCAGCAGTTCGGGACTAGGCGCCTACAATGAGCAGTTCTTC.

The J gene is TRBJ1-2, the V gene TRBV20-1; the match to TRBD1 covers 8 bases. The CDR3 length is 16 residues. Germline V gives CDR1 DFQATT, CDR2 SNEGSKA (reference sequence). J gave up 0 bases and V 6 bases, and 12 bases lay outside the gene matches. CDR3 sequence reads: CSAQVVGTGANYGYTF. DNA of the CDR3: TGCAGTGCGCAGGTCGTAGGGACAGGAGCTAACTATGGCTACACCTTC.

V is TRBV29-1 and J is TRBJ1-5; tentatively, D is TRBD1 (6 bases). This CDR3 has 13 amino acids. V was cut by 4 bases and J by 7 bases, with 14 bases left in between. Germline CDR1 reads SQVTM; CDR2 reads ANQGSEA. The CDR3 sequence is CSVVRDRGQPQHF. For the CDR3, the DNA is TGCAGCGTTGTCCGGGATAGGGGGCAGCCCCAGCATTTT.

The rearrangement joins TRBV10-2 to TRBJ2-1; TRBD2 is a possible D gene (5 bases). With the DNA end fitting TRBJ2-7 better, the J assignment may be wrong. The CDR3 covers 15 residues. The germline CDR1 and CDR2 sequences are WSHSY and SAAADI. CDR3 amino acids: CASSEWTPVYNEQYF. The CDR3 DNA is TGCGCCAGCAGTGAATGGACTCCCGTTTACAATGAGCAGTACTTC.